In this sample, the clone carrying this TCR beta chain turned up a few times. Its specificity is unknown. The V and J ends lost 3 bases and 5 bases respectively, with 11 bases between them. The CDR3 covers 14 residues. Germline CDR1 is KGHSH and CDR2 is LQKENI. The TCR library protocol was used to attach unique molecular identifiers. These identifiers were attached to individual cDNA molecules. MiXCR, run by TCRdb on the 5' RACE reads, gives a single entry per CDR3 protein. The table has 100,000 to 120,000 distinct CDR3 sequences, 10% to 15% seen once; the top ten hold around 4%. The sample comes from a study of early T cells in non-severe SARS-CoV-2 infection. Overall study results and limits: Private and CD4 specificities were missed by VDJdb matching, which favored anti-spike CD8 responses.

The TCR comes from an adult who was a healthcare worker with PCR-confirmed SARS-CoV-2 infection or an uninfected control (not recorded which). Sample: whole blood, taken at baseline. The chain couples TRBV18 to TRBJ1-5; D ambiguous. Here the CDR3 reads CASSPGFTDQPQHF. The CDR3 DNA reads as TGTGCCAGCTCACCGGGCTTCACGGATCAGCCCCAGCATTTT.